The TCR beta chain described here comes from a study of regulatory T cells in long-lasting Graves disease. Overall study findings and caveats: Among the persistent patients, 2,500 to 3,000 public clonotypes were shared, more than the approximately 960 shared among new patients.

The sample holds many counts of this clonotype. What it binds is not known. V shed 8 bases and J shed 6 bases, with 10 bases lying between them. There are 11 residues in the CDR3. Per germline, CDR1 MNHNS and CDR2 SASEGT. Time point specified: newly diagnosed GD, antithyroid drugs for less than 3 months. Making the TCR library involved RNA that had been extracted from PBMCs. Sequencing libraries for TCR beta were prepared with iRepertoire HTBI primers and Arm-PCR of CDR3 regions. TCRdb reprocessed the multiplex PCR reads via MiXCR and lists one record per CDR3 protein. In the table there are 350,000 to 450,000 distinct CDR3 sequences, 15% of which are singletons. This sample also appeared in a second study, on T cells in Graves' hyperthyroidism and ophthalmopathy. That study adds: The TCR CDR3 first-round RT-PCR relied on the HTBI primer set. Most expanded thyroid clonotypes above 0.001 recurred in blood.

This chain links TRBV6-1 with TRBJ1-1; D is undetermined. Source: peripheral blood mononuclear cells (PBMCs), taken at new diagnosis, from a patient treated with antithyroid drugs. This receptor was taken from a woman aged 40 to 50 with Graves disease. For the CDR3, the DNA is TGTGCCAGCGCTCATAGCGCTGAAGCTTTCTTT. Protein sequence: CASAHSAEAFF.